These 6 T cell receptor beta chains share one sample of origin, sequenced in a study of T cell clonality in common variable immunodeficiency. The protocol was immunoSEQ multiplex PCR, while the TCRdb copy is restricted to in-frame clones and leaves out a portion. The sample contains about 35,000 clones, none of them singletons. The sequenced sample consisted of peripheral blood mononuclear cells. Source of these receptors: a person aged 18-70 years in good health.

This clone was seen at least ten times. The read ends 3 residues shy of where the CDR3 ends; the end is completed using the germline J gene. The chain combines TRBV2 with TRBJ1-5; D possibly corresponds to TRBD1 (6 bases). CDR3 length: 15 amino acids. V shed 4 bases and J shed 2 bases, with 12 bases lying between them. Germline V gene data show CDR1 as SNHLY and CDR2 as FYNNEI. CDR3 DNA, as far as it was read: TGTGCCAGCAGTGTGGGGGGGCAGGGCAATCAGCCC. It translates to CASSVGGQGNQP. The whole CDR3 is CASSVGGQGNQPQHF.

This clone was detected many times. Read coverage stops 3 residues before the CDR3 terminus; the germline J gene supplies the remainder. The sample contains more than one DNA sequence encoding this CDR3. This rearrangement joins TRBV7-9 to TRBJ2-6; weak D call: TRBD2 (5 bases). CDR1 is SEHNR and CDR2 is FQNEAQ in the germline V gene (reference sequence). V was pared by 2 bases and J by 0 bases, with 5 bases between. The length of the CDR3 is 15 residues. CDR3 in amino acids: CASSLRGSGANVLTF. The sequenced CDR3 bases are TGTGCCAGCAGCTTACGGGGCTCTGGGGCCAACGTC.

This clone was observed at least ten times. With the read ending 3 residues before the CDR3 end, the germline J gene is used to fill in that end. V is TRBV5-1 and J is TRBJ2-2; 8 bases line up with TRBD2. V lost 3 bases to trimming and J lost 6 bases; unmatched junction nucleotides: 7. Germline CDR1 SGHRS, CDR2 YFSETQ. This CDR3 has 15 residues. The CDR3: CASSWGLGLSGELFF. The covered CDR3 bases are TGCGCCAGCAGCTGGGGACTAGGCTTGTCCGGGGAG.

In this sample, this clone turned up many times. The CDR3 goes on 3 residues after the read ends, and that part is filled in from the germline J gene. V usage is TRBV20-1 and J usage is TRBJ2-3; 10 bases are a match to TRBD2. The V segment lost 2 bases and the J segment 4 bases; nucleotides outside the gene matches: 3. The CDR3 is made up of 14 amino acids. CDR1 and CDR2 (germline): DFQATT, SNEGSKA (reference sequence). CDR3 residues: CSARTSGTSDTQYF. The part of the CDR3 DNA that was read is TGCAGTGCTAGAACTAGCGGGACGTCAGATACG.

This clone was detected many times. The missing CDR3 end, 3 residues past where the read stops, is filled in from the germline J gene. V is TRBV27 and J is TRBJ2-5, with TRBD2 identical over 11 bases. Germline-derived CDR1 and CDR2 are MNHEY and SMNVEV (reference sequence). V gave up 5 bases and J gave up 5 bases; unmatched junction bases: 10. This CDR3 is 16 amino acids long. CDR3: CASSQIAGGLQETQYF. The sequenced CDR3 bases are TGTGCCAGCAGTCAGATAGCGGGAGGGCTCCAGGAGACC.

This clone has ten or more counts. The read ends 3 residues early relative to the CDR3; the germline J gene fills the gap. The genes are TRBV20-1 and TRBJ2-1; D unclear. The CDR3 covers 15 residues. V was trimmed by 2 bases and J by 0 bases, leaving 11 bases between them. CDR1 and CDR2 from the germline V gene are DFQATT and SNEGSKA (reference sequence). CDR3 in amino acids: CSARTDVSSYNEQFF. CDR3 bases read: TGCAGTGCTAGAACAGATGTTAGCTCCTACAATGAG.